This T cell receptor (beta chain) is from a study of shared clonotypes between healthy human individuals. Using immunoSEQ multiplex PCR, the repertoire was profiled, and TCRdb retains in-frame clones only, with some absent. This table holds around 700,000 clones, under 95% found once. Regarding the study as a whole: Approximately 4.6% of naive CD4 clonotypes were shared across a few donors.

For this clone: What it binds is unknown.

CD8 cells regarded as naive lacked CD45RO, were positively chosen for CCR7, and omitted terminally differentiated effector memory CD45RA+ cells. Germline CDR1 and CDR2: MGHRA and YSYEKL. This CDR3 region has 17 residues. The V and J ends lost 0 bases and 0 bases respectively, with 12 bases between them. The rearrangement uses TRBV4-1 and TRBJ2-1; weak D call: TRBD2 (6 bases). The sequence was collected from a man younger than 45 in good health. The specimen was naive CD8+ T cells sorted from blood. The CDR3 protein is CASSQDLRGPSYNEQFF. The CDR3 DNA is TGCGCCAGCAGCCAAGATTTGCGGGGCCCCTCCTACAATGAGCAGTTCTTC.